Each of the 20 T cell receptor beta chains below was sequenced from the same sample in a study of a mutant IDH1 vaccine in newly diagnosed glioma (dated by TCRdb to about 2021). The time point label for this specimen denotes: week 23, last vaccination. Each vaccine dose, consisting of 300 ug of a 20-mer mutant IDH1 peptide in Montanide, was administered subcutaneously with topical imiquimod. Receptor amplification or capture employed the immunoSEQ multiplex PCR assay. The immuneACCESS repertoire file appears here via TCRdb, limited to in-frame rearrangements. These files lack a portion of the clones; in checked studies, under half of the deficit traces to unresolved V genes, and the cause of the others is not known. This sample comprises 52,000 or so clones, 80% to 85% of them detected only once. The biggest ten clones account for around 8.4% of the sample. Their cognate antigens are unknown. The specimen was PBMCs, collected from a glioma patient whose treatment included an IDH1 peptide vaccine. The receptors were sampled from a woman between 35 and 50 years old with glioma. Some clones in this sample may be carry-over from other donors' samples.

In DNA form, the CDR3 reads TGCGCCAGCAGCGGGGGGGGACTAGAAGAGACCCAGTACTTC. It translates to CASSGGGLEETQYF. The genes are TRBV5-1 and TRBJ2-5; 8 bases map to TRBD2. The CDR3 has 14 residues. The junction had 5 bases not matched to a gene; V was cut back by 4 bases and J by 3 bases. Germline CDR1 SGHRS, CDR2 YFSETQ.

The V call is TRBV7-2, the J call TRBJ2-7, with D perhaps TRBD1 (6 bases). The V gene's germline CDR1 is SGHTA and CDR2 FQGNSA. The V end lost 2 bases, the J end lost 2 bases, and 13 bases lay between the germline ends. The CDR3 runs 15 residues. The CDR3 sequence: CASSLPGGQAYEQYF. As DNA, the CDR3 is TGTGCCAGCAGCTTACCTGGGGGCCAAGCCTACGAGCAGTACTTC.

This sequence joins TRBV19 and TRBJ1-2; D unresolved. Trimming stripped 1 base from V and 8 bases from J, with 17 bases between. The germline V gene has CDR1 LNHDA and CDR2 SQIVND (reference sequence). The CDR3 contains 15 residues. In nucleotides, the CDR3 is TGTGCCAGTAGTATAGCGGGATGGACCTTATCGGGCTACACCTTC. It is translated as CASSIAGWTLSGYTF.

The J gene is TRBJ2-7, the V gene TRBV5-4; D may match TRBD1 or TRBD2 (5 bases each). V was cut by 0 bases and J by 0 bases, with 7 bases left in between. In germline, CDR1 is SGHNT, CDR2 YYREEE (reference sequence). This CDR3 region has 14 residues. The DNA of the CDR3 is TGTGCCAGCAGCTTGGGGGGGAGCTCCTACGAGCAGTACTTC. Translating it yields CASSLGGSSYEQYF.

The chain recombines TRBV2 with TRBJ1-2; D unclear. Germline lookup yields CDR1 SNHLY and CDR2 FYNNEI. The CDR3 length is 13 residues. With 10 bases removed from V and 3 bases from J, the gap between germline ends came to 15 bases. CDR3: CATESHLDYGYTF. CDR3 bases: TGTGCCACGGAATCCCATCTGGACTATGGCTACACCTTC.

The rearrangement uses TRBV6-5 and TRBJ1-5; D remains ambiguous. CDR3 length: 15 amino acids. V was trimmed by 6 bases and J by 2 bases, leaving 14 bases between them. Germline lookup yields CDR1 MNHEY and CDR2 SVGAGI. The CDR3 DNA is TGTGCCAGCAGGCCCCCGGGGTCAGGCAATCAGCCCCAGCATTTT. Translated: CASRPPGSGNQPQHF.

The chain joins TRBV18 to TRBJ1-4; TRBD1 aligns across 7 bases. V lost 5 bases, J lost 7 bases, and 4 bases stayed unmatched. CDR1 is KGHSH, CDR2 LQKENI, per germline. The CDR3 spans 13 residues. In DNA form, the CDR3 reads TGTGCCAGCTCAGGGACAGAGGGTGAAAAACTGTTTTTT. Translation: CASSGTEGEKLFF.

This clone appeared a few times. The gene calls are TRBV5-4 and TRBJ2-1, with 8 bases fitting TRBD2. After removal of 0 bases from V and 9 bases from J, the junction contained 8 bases not matched to a gene. The germline CDR1 and CDR2 sequences are SGHNT and YYREEE (reference sequence). The CDR3 spans 15 residues. Here the CDR3 DNA reads TGTGCCAGCAGCTTGGAACGGGGGGGGCCTGGTGAGCAGTTCTTC. It specifies CASSLERGGPGEQFF.

This chain uses TRBV27 with TRBJ1-1; D is unclear. The CDR3 has 13 amino acids. Trimming took off 5 bases at V and 1 base at J, with 8 bases between the two ends. Looked up from germline, CDR1 is MNHEY and CDR2 is SMNVEV (reference sequence). The CDR3 region is CASSEVRNTEAFF. The CDR3 DNA sequence: TGTGCCAGCAGTGAGGTCCGGAACACTGAAGCTTTCTTT.

The chain recombines TRBV5-6 with TRBJ1-2; D gene ambiguous. The CDR3 covers 13 residues. CDR1 and CDR2 (germline): SGHDT, YYEEEE. The germline V and J ends were trimmed by 4 bases and 6 bases, with 13 bases remaining between them. CDR3 sequence reads: CASSHPDGDGYTF. In DNA, the CDR3 is TGTGCCAGCAGCCATCCTGACGGAGATGGCTACACCTTC.

This clone is a singleton in its sample. This chain connects TRBV4-1 to TRBJ1-4; TRBD1 is a possible D gene (5 bases). The CDR3 runs 17 residues. Germline V gives CDR1 MGHRA, CDR2 YSYEKL. The V gene lost 0 bases and the J gene lost 7 bases, with 18 bases spanning the gap. The chain's CDR3 is CASSQDVGGGGGEKLFF. CDR3 coding DNA: TGCGCCAGCAGCCAAGATGTCGGAGGCGGCGGGGGTGAAAAACTGTTTTTT.

The chain combines TRBV29-1 with TRBJ2-5, with 10 bases that match TRBD2. V gave up 7 bases and J gave up 3 bases; unmatched junction bases: 8. Germline V CDR1 and CDR2: SQVTM, ANQGSEA. This CDR3 is built from 14 residues. The CDR3 DNA is TGCAGCGGCATAGGGCTAGCGGGGGAAGAGACCCAGTACTTC. This translates into CSGIGLAGEETQYF.

The rearrangement links TRBV29-1 to TRBJ2-2, with unresolved D. The CDR3 length is 11 residues. Between the trimmed V and J ends, which lost 4 bases and 3 bases, there was a span of 3 bases. CDR1 and CDR2 (germline): SQVTM, ANQGSEA. The CDR3 region has the DNA TGCAGCGTTGCAGACACCGGGGAGCTGTTTTTT. Protein: CSVADTGELFF.

The gene calls are TRBV7-2 and TRBJ2-5, with 14 bases that match TRBD2. This CDR3 has 17 amino acids. CDR1 SGHTA and CDR2 FQGNSA come from the germline V gene. V lost 5 bases and J lost 5; bases outside the gene matches: 10. CDR3 amino acids: CASSQGLAGGRGETQYF. CDR3 bases: TGTGCCAGCAGCCAAGGACTAGCGGGGGGCCGGGGGGAGACCCAGTACTTC.

The genes are TRBV7-9 and TRBJ1-1; 7 bases map to TRBD1. Germline V lookup: CDR1 SEHNR, CDR2 FQNEAQ (reference sequence). After removal of 4 bases from V and 1 base from J, the junction contained 12 bases not matched to a gene. CDR3 length equals 17 residues. CDR3 in DNA: TGTGCCAGCAGCTGGGGGGACAGATTCGCTTGGAACACTGAAGCTTTCTTT. Residues: CASSWGDRFAWNTEAFF.

The chain employs TRBV19 and TRBJ2-7, with 8 bases lining up with TRBD1. Trimming took 5 bases from V and 0 from J; bases not matched to a gene: 3. This CDR3 region has 14 residues. The V gene's germline CDR1 is LNHDA and CDR2 SQIVND (reference sequence). In nucleotides, the CDR3 is TGTGCCAGTAGTGCCGGGACAGGCTCCTACGAGCAGTACTTC. Its protein is CASSAGTGSYEQYF. Full variable domain (missing parts from reference TRBV19 and TRBJ2-7): DGGITQSPKYLFRKEGQNVTLSCEQNLNHDAMYWYRQDPGQGLRLIYYSQIVNDFQKGDIAEGYSVSREKKESFPLTVTSAQKNPTAFYLCASSAGTGSYEQYFGPGTRLTVT.

J is TRBJ1-4 and V is TRBV19, with 7 bases lining up with TRBD1. The germline V gene encodes CDR1 LNHDA and CDR2 SQIVND (reference sequence). This CDR3 spans 15 amino acids. Trimming removed 1 base from V and 5 bases from J; junction bases left unmatched: 4. The CDR3 DNA reads TGTGCCAGTAGTATAGGCCTACAGGGGAATGAAAAACTGTTTTTT. As protein: CASSIGLQGNEKLFF.

The chain combines TRBV5-1 with TRBJ1-2; D might be TRBD1 (5 bases). V was trimmed by 0 bases and J by 4 bases, leaving 10 bases between them. The CDR3 loop spans 14 amino acids. The germline CDR1 and CDR2 sequences are SGHRS and YFSETQ. As DNA, the CDR3 is TGCGCCAGCAGCTTGGAATCGGGGCCCTATGGCTACACCTTC. It yields the protein CASSLESGPYGYTF.

V and J are TRBV5-5 and TRBJ2-7, with a possible D match to TRBD1 (5 bases). Germline CDR1 reads SGHKS; CDR2 reads YYEKEE (reference sequence). Trimming shortened V by 0 bases and J by 2 bases, and 18 bases separated the two germline ends. This CDR3 spans 17 amino acids. The CDR3 DNA is TGTGCCAGCAGCTTGGCCTCCGACAGCCGCCCACCCTACGAGCAGTACTTC. Translated: CASSLASDSRPPYEQYF.

This clone showed up just once. At one end, the junction sequence differs from germline, possibly due to a read error. The V and J genes are TRBV5-5 and TRBJ1-4, with D possibly TRBD1 on 6 matching bases. Looked up from germline, CDR1 is SGHKS and CDR2 is YYEKEE (reference sequence). The CDR3 consists of 15 residues. CDR3 bases: TGTGCCAGCAGCTTGTCACTGGGGGCTAAGGAAAAACTGTTTTTT. As protein: CASSLSLGAKEKLFF. The full variable domain, its missing parts supplied by reference TRBV5-5 and TRBJ1-4, is DAGVTQSPTHLIKTRGQQVTLRCSPISGHKSVSWYQQVLGQGPQFIFQYYEKEERGRGNFPDRFSARQFPNYSSELNVNALLLGDSALYLCASSLSLGAKEKLFFGSGTQLSVL.